What follows are 19 T cell receptor beta chains derived from one specimen sequenced in a study of PD-1 blockade in mismatch repair-deficient tumors. Profiled with immunoSEQ multiplex PCR; TCRdb holds only in-frame clones, not every one. The sample carries 50,000 to 75,000 clones, around 88% recorded once. The sequenced sample was peripheral blood, obtained 52 weeks after starting pembrolizumab. These receptors originate from an adult with mismatch repair-deficient cancer.

This clone has just one count. V is TRBV28 and J is TRBJ2-7; 8 nucleotides align to TRBD2. The CDR3 is 14 amino acids. CDR1 is MDHEN, CDR2 SYDVKM, per germline. Losses at the gene ends were 8 bases for V and 3 bases for J; bases not matched to a gene: 9. The CDR3 nucleotides are TGTGCCAGCGGGCCCGGGACTAGGTACTACGAGCAGTACTTC. It is translated as CASGPGTRYYEQYF.

V and J are TRBV5-1 and TRBJ2-3; TRBD2 aligns across 9 bases. CDR3 length: 14 residues. Germline CDR1 SGHRS, CDR2 YFSETQ. V was pared by 3 bases and J by 4 bases, with 3 bases of the junction left unmatched. The CDR3 nucleotides read TGCGCCAGCAGCTATAGACTAGCGGCAGATACGCAGTATTTT. Its protein product is CASSYRLAADTQYF. The full variable domain, with the rest looked up from reference TRBV5-1 and TRBJ2-3, is KAGVTQTPRYLIKTRGQQVTLSCSPISGHRSVSWYQQTPGQGLQFLFEYFSETQRNKGNFPGRFSGRQFSNSRSEMNVSTLELGDSALYLCASSYRLAADTQYFGPGTRLTVL.

Notes on this clone: This specimen includes other DNA sequences encoding the same CDR3. This chain connects TRBV4-1 to TRBJ2-7; 7 bases agree with TRBD1. The J segment lost 2 bases and the V segment lost 4 bases, leaving 5 bases of the junction unmatched. The CDR3 is 14 residues long. The germline gives CDR1 MGHRA, CDR2 YSYEKL. CDR3 protein: CASSPRQGTYEQYF. The CDR3, as DNA: TGCGCCAGCAGCCCGAGACAGGGAACCTACGAGCAGTACTTC.

This clone turned up a few times. The chain links TRBV7-8 to TRBJ2-7; 7 nucleotides agree with TRBD1. This CDR3 region has 12 residues. The V gene end was trimmed by 1 base and the J gene end by 9 bases; junction bases not matched to a gene: 3. Germline CDR1 is SGHVS and CDR2 is FQNEAQ. The CDR3: CASSLVNRGQYF. Here the CDR3 DNA reads TGTGCCAGCAGCTTAGTGAACAGGGGGCAGTACTTC.

The chain combines TRBV5-8 with TRBJ2-4; D is ambiguous. The CDR3 is made up of 15 amino acids. CDR1 and CDR2 (germline): SGHTS, YDEGEE. The germline V and J ends were trimmed by 1 base and 0 bases, with 8 bases remaining between them. In DNA, the CDR3 is TGTGCCAGCAGCTTGAACAGCCTAGCCAAAAACATTCAGTACTTC. It specifies CASSLNSLAKNIQYF.

V usage is TRBV6-5 and J usage is TRBJ2-7; D may be TRBD2 (6 bases). The V end was cut by 4 bases, the J end by 4 bases, with 17 bases between. Germline values: CDR1 MNHEY, CDR2 SVGAGI. The CDR3 has 15 residues. This chain's CDR3 is CASSSYSGATYEQYF. DNA of the CDR3: TGTGCCAGCAGTTCGTATAGCGGAGCCACTTACGAGCAGTACTTC.

V and J are TRBV6-1 and TRBJ1-5, with D possibly being TRBD1 (6 bases). Looked up from germline, CDR1 is MNHNS and CDR2 is SASEGT. V shed 3 bases and J shed 7 bases, with 13 bases lying between them. This CDR3 comprises 14 residues. The CDR3 loop reads CASSDGGGGQPQHF. CDR3 bases: TGTGCCAGCAGTGATGGGGGGGGCGGCCAGCCCCAGCATTTT.

The CDR3 DNA reads TGTGCCAGCAGCTTGGTAGGACAGGGGATCCATGAGCAGTTCTTC. It is translated as CASSLVGQGIHEQFF. The V call is TRBV5-6, the J call TRBJ2-1; 9 bases line up with TRBD1. The CDR3 has 15 amino acids. Germline V gene data show CDR1 as SGHDT and CDR2 as YYEEEE. The V and J ends lost 0 bases and 8 bases, in that order; junction bases with no gene match: 6.

V is TRBV29-1 and J is TRBJ2-1; D is unclear. The CDR3 is made up of 11 amino acids. V lost 5 bases and J lost 8, with 10 bases in between. CDR1 is SQVTM, CDR2 ANQGSEA, per germline. The CDR3 is CSVLTWHEQFF. CDR3 DNA: TGCAGCGTTCTCACCTGGCATGAGCAGTTCTTC.

The rearrangement links TRBV7-9 to TRBJ2-3; 10 positions match TRBD1. This CDR3 has 16 residues. CDR1 SEHNR and CDR2 FQNEAQ come from the germline V gene (reference sequence). V lost 1 base and J lost 5; bases outside the gene matches: 6. The chain's CDR3 is CASSLVGQGMGDTQYF. The CDR3 DNA is TGTGCCAGCAGCTTAGTGGGACAGGGGATGGGAGATACGCAGTATTTT.

The chain recombines TRBV5-1 with TRBJ2-5; TRBD2 aligns across 12 bases. This CDR3 has 16 amino acids. V dropped 0 bases and J dropped 5; count of bases not matched to a gene: 5. The germline CDR1 and CDR2 sequences are SGHRS and YFSETQ. The CDR3 bases are TGCGCCAGCAGCTTGGCGTGGACTAGCGGGACCGAGACCCAGTACTTC. This codes for CASSLAWTSGTETQYF. The full variable domain, in which reference TRBV5-1 and TRBJ2-5 provide the parts outside the CDR3, is KAGVTQTPRYLIKTRGQQVTLSCSPISGHRSVSWYQQTPGQGLQFLFEYFSETQRNKGNFPGRFSGRQFSNSRSEMNVSTLELGDSALYLCASSLAWTSGTETQYFGPGTRLLVL.

This clone was observed a few times. This rearrangement joins TRBV7-3 to TRBJ2-5; D not certain. Germline lookup yields CDR1 SGHTA and CDR2 FQGTGA. The CDR3 is 13 amino acids. Trimming shortened V by 0 bases and J by 4 bases, and 6 bases separated the two germline ends. The CDR3 DNA reads as TGTGCCAGCAGCTTAACGCTCCTAGAGACCCAGTACTTC. It codes for CASSLTLLETQYF.

The chain is built from TRBV7-2 and TRBJ2-7, with D tentatively TRBD1 (5 bases). The CDR3 runs to 14 residues. V was cut by 3 bases and J by 5 bases, with 14 bases left in between. Germline V gene sequence: CDR1 SGHTA, CDR2 FQGNSA. The CDR3 region has the DNA TGTGCCAGCAGCTTGAAGACGACAGTTCACGAGCAGTACTTC. Translation: CASSLKTTVHEQYF.

The chain is built from TRBV28 and TRBJ1-1; D is possibly TRBD1 (6 bases). V dropped 5 bases and J dropped 8 bases, with 18 bases sitting between them. CDR1 and CDR2 from the germline V gene are MDHEN and SYDVKM. The CDR3 runs to 14 residues. CDR3 loop: CASSLGRGNSEAFF. Written as DNA, the CDR3 is TGTGCCAGCAGTCTGGGGAGGGGGAATTCAGAAGCTTTCTTT.

The CDR3: CASSDGLNTEAFF. The CDR3 region has the DNA TGTGCCAGCAGTGACGGACTGAACACTGAAGCTTTCTTT. The chain couples TRBV6-4 to TRBJ1-1; no clear D. The CDR3 spans 13 residues. Germline CDR1 and CDR2: MRHNA and SNTAGT. Trimming shortened V by 2 bases and J by 0 bases, and 4 bases separated the two germline ends.

J is TRBJ2-3 and V is TRBV18; 9 bases match TRBD2. Losses at the gene ends were 3 bases for V and 7 bases for J; bases not matched to a gene: 11. Germline V gene data show CDR1 as KGHSH and CDR2 as LQKENI. The length of the CDR3 is 16 residues. In DNA form, the CDR3 reads TGTGCCAGCTCACCCCGCGGGAGCGGGAGGACGTATACGCAGTATTTT. Its protein is CASSPRGSGRTYTQYF.

The chain carries TRBV11-3 and TRBJ2-5, with 11 nucleotides matching TRBD2. Trimming took 5 bases from V and 4 from J; bases not matched to a gene: 12. The CDR3 is 17 residues long. Germline lookup yields CDR1 SGHNT and CDR2 YENEEA. Here the CDR3 reads CASSRSGSGRAGETQYF. CDR3 DNA: TGTGCCAGCAGCCGTAGCGGTAGCGGGAGGGCCGGAGAGACCCAGTACTTC.

The V call is TRBV13, the J call TRBJ2-7; 8 bases align to TRBD2. CDR1 is PRHDT and CDR2 is FYEKMQ in the germline V gene (reference sequence). V shed 1 base, J shed 6 bases, and the junction held 8 bases outside the gene matches. The CDR3 contains 15 residues. The chain's CDR3 is CASSLERERTPEQYF. As DNA, the CDR3 is TGTGCCAGCAGCTTAGAGCGGGAGCGTACTCCCGAGCAGTACTTC.

The chain's CDR3 is CASSQRSSGPYQETQYF. CDR3 in DNA: TGCGCCAGCAGCCAACGATCGAGCGGTCCGTACCAAGAGACCCAGTACTTC. The chain couples TRBV4-1 to TRBJ2-5; D is perhaps TRBD2 (5 bases). This CDR3 is built from 17 residues. The germline V gene encodes CDR1 MGHRA and CDR2 YSYEKL. V was shortened by 2 bases and J by 0 bases, with 16 bases between the two germline ends.